Below, one T cell receptor beta chain is given with its context. This record belongs to a study of cytomegalovirus exposure and HLA in healthy donors. PCR used 60 Vbeta primers and 13 Jbeta primers. This table comes from immunoSEQ multiplex PCR, and its TCRdb copy is limited to in-frame clones, with some not included. The sample records about 98,000 clones, 65% to 80% being singletons. Germline assignment: CDR1 MNHNY and CDR2 SVGAGI (reference sequence). The CDR3 covers 12 residues. The V gene lost 4 bases and the J gene lost 5 bases, with 8 bases spanning the gap. This receptor was obtained from a human donor in good health. The chain uses TRBV6-6 and TRBJ1-1, with D possibly TRBD1 on 6 matching bases. The sequencing sample was made of PBMCs. CDR3 coding DNA: TGTGCCAGCAGTTCACAGGGTACTGAAGCTTTCTTT. Amino acids: CASSSQGTEAFF.